These T cell receptor beta chains were read from a single sample in a study of glioma-infiltrating T cells after dendritic cell vaccination. TCRdb's table, derived via immunoSEQ multiplex PCR, lists solely in-frame clones and lacks some. The sample yields fewer than 75,000 clones, under 90% seen once. The sample in question was blood, obtained after dendritic cell vaccination. The receptors derive from a human donor with glioblastoma. Each CDR3 is given with its conserved first and last residue. Fields, in order: V gene, clone size, D gene, J gene, CDR3 DNA, CDR3 protein. A D gene is named only where the DNA matches it firmly. Where a row states a size, it is once, few, many or the class of an expanded clone; other rows omit it.

TRBV4-2	NA	TRBD2	TRBJ2-1	TGTGCCAGCAGCCAAGCCAATAGCGGGGGGGGCAATGAGCAGTTCTTC	CASSQANSGGGNEQFF
TRBV5-1	NA	NA	TRBJ2-1	TGCGCCAGCAGCTTGTCCCTGACAGACAATGAGCAGTTCTTC	CASSLSLTDNEQFF
TRBV7-2	NA	NA	TRBJ1-5	TGTGCCAGCAGCTCCGCAAGGCCCGCGGGCAATCAGCCCCAGCATTTT	CASSSARPAGNQPQHF
TRBV7-9	NA	NA	TRBJ1-2	TGTGCCAGCAGCTTTCAGGGAGGGTATGGCTACACCTTC	CASSFQGGYGYTF
TRBV2	NA	TRBD1	TRBJ2-1	TGTGCCAGCAGTCGGGGACAGGGGGCTATCTCCTACAATGAGCAGTTCTTC	CASSRGQGAISYNEQFF
TRBV4-1	once	TRBD2	TRBJ2-5	TGCGCCAGCAGCCAAGATCGGGGACTAGCGGGGGTCCAAGAGACCCAGTACTTC	CASSQDRGLAGVQETQYF
TRBV7-3	NA	NA	TRBJ2-7	TGTGCCAGCAGTTACTCAGCTGGGAGAAGATTCGAGCAGTACTTC	CASSYSAGRRFEQYF
TRBV5-6	NA	TRBD1	TRBJ2-2	TGTGCCAGCAGCTTCCAAGACAGGGGAAACACCGGGGAGCTGTTTTTT	CASSFQDRGNTGELFF
TRBV27	NA	TRBD2	TRBJ2-7	TGTGCCAGCAGTTTCCTGGGAGGGTCCTACGAGCAGTACTTC	CASSFLGGSYEQYF
TRBV7-9	NA	NA	TRBJ1-1	TGTGCCAGCAGCTTAGCTGCGGCTGGAAACACTGAAGCTTTCTTT	CASSLAAAGNTEAFF
TRBV4-1	NA	NA	TRBJ2-7	TGCGCCAGCAGCCAAGACGGACAGTGGGGCGAGCTGTACGAGCAGTACTTC	CASSQDGQWGELYEQYF
TRBV4-2	once	NA	TRBJ2-3	TGTGCCAGCAGCCAAGATATAGACAGCTCTAGCACAGATACGCAGTATTTT	CASSQDIDSSSTDTQYF
TRBV19	NA	TRBD1	TRBJ1-4	TGTGCCAGTAGGAACCAGGGGGCGACTAATGAAAAACTGTTTTTT	CASRNQGATNEKLFF
TRBV4-1	NA	TRBD1	TRBJ1-1	TGCGCCAGCAGCCAGCAAGGGGGCTACACTGAAGCTTTCTTT	CASSQQGGYTEAFF
TRBV15	NA	NA	TRBJ1-5	TGTGCCACCAGCAGAGATAATAAGGGGTATCAGCCCCAGCATTTT	CATSRDNKGYQPQHF
TRBV4-2	NA	TRBD1	TRBJ1-1	TGTGCCAGCAGCCAATCTCGAGGGACAGGGGGCTCCTACACTGAAGCTTTCTTT	CASSQSRGTGGSYTEAFF
TRBV15	NA	TRBD1	TRBJ2-3	TGTGCCACCAGCAGCGGGACAGGGTACACAGATACGCAGTATTTT	CATSSGTGYTDTQYF
TRBV28	NA	TRBD1	TRBJ1-1	TGTGCCAGCAGTTTTCTGATGACAGGGGGCCGGCGTGGAGCTTTCTTT	CASSFLMTGGRRGAFF
TRBV4-2	NA	TRBD2	TRBJ2-7	TGTGCCAGCAGCCAAGAAGATGGGGGGGCCTACGAGCAGTACTTC	CASSQEDGGAYEQYF
TRBV27	NA	TRBD1	TRBJ2-3	TGTGCCAGCAGTTTAGGGCAGGGGGTCGTCACAGATACGCAGTATTTT	CASSLGQGVVTDTQYF
TRBV7-9	NA	NA	TRBJ1-5	TGTGCCAGCAGCTTAGACGGCGGTCAGCCCCAGCATTTT	CASSLDGGQPQHF
TRBV29-1	NA	NA	TRBJ1-2	TGCAGCGTTGAAGTTGGCCCGAAAATGGAGGATTACTATGGCTACACCTTC	CSVEVGPKMEDYYGYTF
TRBV7-2	NA	TRBD2	TRBJ2-5	TGTGCCAGCAGCTTCCCTAGCGGGGGGGCGAAAGAGACCCAGTACTTC	CASSFPSGGAKETQYF
TRBV19	NA	NA	TRBJ1-5	TGTGCCAGTAGTAGGCCGGCCACAGGGCTCGATCAGCCCCAGCATTTT	CASSRPATGLDQPQHF
TRBV2	NA	NA	TRBJ2-1	TGTGCCAGCAGTGAAGGGGTCGGGGGCAATGAGCAGTTCTTC	CASSEGVGGNEQFF
TRBV19	NA	NA	TRBJ1-4	TGTGCCAGTAGTATAGACCTACAGGGTACGGTGGCCGAAAAACTGTTTTTT	CASSIDLQGTVAEKLFF
TRBV6-1	NA	NA	TRBJ2-3	TGTGCCAGCAGTGTCAGCGGGCTAGGCACAGATACGCAGTATTTT	CASSVSGLGTDTQYF
TRBV4-1	NA	TRBD2	TRBJ2-3	TGCGCCAGCAGCCAAGGCGCTAGCGGGGGGACGGATACGCAGTATTTT	CASSQGASGGTDTQYF
TRBV7-8	NA	TRBD2	TRBJ2-1	TGTGCCAGCAGCTTAGGGGGACTAGTCTCCAATGAGCAGTTCTTC	CASSLGGLVSNEQFF
TRBV4-3	NA	NA	TRBJ1-1	TGCGCCAGCAGCCAAATAGGGGGAGATTTCATGAACACTGAAGCTTTCTTT	CASSQIGGDFMNTEAFF
TRBV7-2	NA	NA	TRBJ1-5	TGTGCCAGCAGCTTGCCGGGAGGTTCTAATCAGCCCCAGCATTTT	CASSLPGGSNQPQHF
TRBV30	once	TRBD1	TRBJ1-3	TGTGCCTGGGCCTATGGGACAGGGTTAAGAAACACCATATATTTT	CAWAYGTGLRNTIYF
TRBV4-2	NA	NA	TRBJ2-7	TGTGCCAGCAGCCAACTGTGGGGCGGGAAGTACGAGCAGTACTTC	CASSQLWGGKYEQYF
TRBV27	NA	NA	TRBJ1-2	TGTGCCAGCAGTTCCCCGAACGAGGGTCGCTATGGCTACACCTTC	CASSSPNEGRYGYTF
TRBV9	NA	TRBD2	TRBJ2-1	TGTGCCAGCAGCGCATCGGGACTAGAACCATTTGGTGAGCAGTTCTTC	CASSASGLEPFGEQFF
TRBV7-7	NA	TRBD1	TRBJ2-5	TGTGCTAGCAGCTTATTAGGGACAGGACAAGAGACCCAGTACTTC	CASSLLGTGQETQYF
TRBV5-4	NA	NA	TRBJ1-1	TGTGCCAGCAGCTTACAGGGTCGGGGTGAAGCTTTCTTT	CASSLQGRGEAFF
TRBV5-1	NA	TRBD1	TRBJ1-4	TGCGCCAGCAGCGTGGACAGGGCTGGTGAAAAACTGTTTTTT	CASSVDRAGEKLFF
TRBV5-8	NA	TRBD1	TRBJ2-7	TGTGCCAGCAGCAGGACAGGGTCACCCATATGGGCCCACGAGCAGTACTTC	CASSRTGSPIWAHEQYF
TRBV6-1	NA	TRBD2	TRBJ2-1	TGTGCCAGCAGTGAAGCCCTAGAGCGGGGGATGCAGTTCTTC	CASSEALERGMQFF
TRBV18	NA	TRBD1	TRBJ1-5	TGTGCCAGCTCACCGGGTCAGGGGGCGAATCAGCCCCAGCATTTT	CASSPGQGANQPQHF
TRBV18	NA	NA	TRBJ2-2	TGTGCCAGCTCACAACAGGGGAACACCGGGGAGCTGTTTTTT	CASSQQGNTGELFF
TRBV20-1	NA	NA	TRBJ2-5	TGCAGTGCTAGAGATAGCGAGACCCAGTACTTC	CSARDSETQYF
TRBV6-5	NA	NA	TRBJ2-2	TGTGCCAGCAGTCTCTTTCAGAGAGGAACCGGGGAGCTGTTTTTT	CASSLFQRGTGELFF
TRBV27	NA	TRBD1	TRBJ1-5	TGTGCCAGCAGTTTACAACAGGGGTCGCGTTTAGGGGATGGCAATCAGCCCCAGCATTTT	CASSLQQGSRLGDGNQPQHF
TRBV6-5	NA	NA	TRBJ2-3	TGTGCCAGCAGTTACTTCCGGGGAGATACGCAGTATTTT	CASSYFRGDTQYF
TRBV7-2	NA	TRBD1	TRBJ2-5	TGTGCCAGCAGCCCGGGACAGCAAGAGACCCAGTACTTC	CASSPGQQETQYF
TRBV6-1	once	TRBD1	TRBJ1-1	TGTGCCAGCAGATGGACAGGGGAGAACACTGAAGCTTTCTTT	CASRWTGENTEAFF
TRBV15	NA	NA	TRBJ2-7	TGTGCCACCAGTGCGGCGGGACTCACCTACGAGCAGTACTTC	CATSAAGLTYEQYF
TRBV28	NA	TRBD2	TRBJ2-3	TGTGCCAGCAGTTTAATAGCGGGGGCCACAGATACGCAGTATTTT	CASSLIAGATDTQYF
TRBV7-9	NA	NA	TRBJ1-1	TGTGCCAGCAGCTTCGGACACTACGAAGCTTTCTTT	CASSFGHYEAFF
TRBV10-3	once	TRBD1	TRBJ2-7	TGTGCCATCAGCTCACAGGGGGCCAACGAGCAGTACTTC	CAISSQGANEQYF
TRBV4-1	NA	TRBD1	TRBJ2-2	TGCGCCAGCAGCCAAGTCCCCAGGGGGTACACCGGGGAGCTGTTTTTT	CASSQVPRGYTGELFF
TRBV4-3	NA	NA	TRBJ1-2	TGCGCCAGCAGCCAAGACGGGCAGGGGTGGAGGTCTAACTATGGCTACACCTTC	CASSQDGQGWRSNYGYTF